Each of the 2 T cell receptor beta chains below was sequenced from the same sample in a study of cytomegalovirus exposure and HLA in healthy donors. Sequencing was performed with immunoSEQ multiplex PCR; in TCRdb, only in-frame clones are kept and a portion is missing. The sample records approximately 120,000 clones, 89% being singletons. Sequencing was done on a sample of PBMCs. These receptors were taken from a woman under 30 in good health and CMV-seronegative.

The CDR3 region is CAWSRAGNYGYTF. The CDR3 DNA sequence: TGTGCCTGGAGTAGGGCAGGGAACTATGGCTACACCTTC. The rearrangement links TRBV30 to TRBJ1-2; possible D gene TRBD1, 5 bases. The V end was cut by 2 bases, the J end by 2 bases, with 9 bases between. The CDR3 loop spans 13 amino acids. In germline, CDR1 is GTSNPN, CDR2 SVGIG (reference sequence). The complete variable domain, with remaining parts taken from reference TRBV30 and TRBJ1-2, reads SQTIHQWPATLVQPVGSPLSLECTVEGTSNPNLYWYRQAAGRGLQLLFYSVGIGQISSEVPQNLSASRPQDRQFILSSKKLLLSDSGFYLCAWSRAGNYGYTFGSGTRLTVV.

This chain connects TRBV28 to TRBJ1-1, with a tentative D call TRBD1 (6 bases). Deletions cut 8 bases from V and 4 bases from J, with 17 bases between. The CDR3 contains 14 residues. CDR1 and CDR2 from the germline V gene are MDHEN and SYDVKM. The CDR3 here is CASLGTPWSTEAFF. The DNA for the CDR3 is TGTGCCAGCCTTGGGACACCTTGGAGCACTGAAGCTTTCTTT. Looking up the rest from reference TRBV28 and TRBJ1-1 gives the full variable domain: DVKVTQSSRYLVKRTGEKVFLECVQDMDHENMFWYRQDPGLGLRLIYFSYDVKMKEKGDIPEGYSVSREKKERFSLILESASTNQTSMYLCASLGTPWSTEAFFGQGTRLTVV.